The next 11 T cell receptor beta chains were all read from a single sample in a study of blood T cell repertoires in COVID-19. The repertoire was sequenced with immunoSEQ multiplex PCR; TCRdb's copy has only in-frame clones and lacks some. The table includes some 330,000 clones, around 87% detected once. The sample was PBMCs or T cells enriched from blood (not recorded which). The receptor source for this set is a man aged 35 to 55 in a cohort exposed to, infected with or recovered from COVID-19 (not recorded which).

This clone has just a few counts. The V call is TRBV10-3, the J call TRBJ1-2; D is possibly TRBD1 (6 bases). The CDR3 has 12 amino acids. From germline, CDR1 is ENHRY and CDR2 SYGVKD. V was clipped by 3 bases and J by 10 bases, with 12 bases between them. CDR3 nucleotides: TGTGCCATCAGTGATCGGGACACCCCCTACACCTTC. Translation gives CAISDRDTPYTF.

The V and J genes are TRBV10-2 and TRBJ1-5; no firm D call. The CDR3 extends over 13 amino acids. Germline CDR1 WSHSY, CDR2 SAAADI. V lost 2 bases and J 4 bases, leaving 6 bases between the germline ends. The CDR3 DNA reads as TGCGCCAGCAGTGAGCAGTCTAATCAGCCCCAGCATTTT. This translates into CASSEQSNQPQHF.

J is TRBJ1-4 and V is TRBV5-1, with TRBD1 matching over 8 bases. V lost 0 bases to trimming and J lost 7 bases; unmatched junction nucleotides: 17. The CDR3 consists of 19 residues. Germline CDR1 reads SGHRS; CDR2 reads YFSETQ. CDR3 DNA: TGCGCCAGCAGCTTGGAAGGGACAGGTTCTTTCGTTTTAGGTGAAAAACTGTTTTTT. Amino acids: CASSLEGTGSFVLGEKLFF.

The V and J genes are TRBV9 and TRBJ2-1; D gene unclear. The CDR3 is made up of 13 amino acids. The germline V and J ends were trimmed by 0 bases and 9 bases, with 10 bases remaining between them. CDR1 is SGDLS and CDR2 is YYNGEE in the germline V gene. The CDR3 DNA is TGTGCCAGCAGCGTAGCACCTAACGGTGAGCAGTTCTTC. This codes for CASSVAPNGEQFF.

Comment on this clone: Other DNA sequences within the sample encode an identical CDR3. This chain uses TRBV3-1 (or the pseudogene TRBV3-2) with TRBJ2-7, with TRBD1 matching 9 bases. The length of the CDR3 is 12 residues. In germline, CDR1 is LGHDT, CDR2 YNNKEL (reference sequence). J was trimmed by 5 bases and V by 5 bases; bases with no gene match: 1. The chain's CDR3 is CASSRTGDEQYF. CDR3 DNA sequence: TGTGCCAGCAGCAGGACAGGGGACGAGCAGTACTTC.

CDR3 residues: CASSTTGGVGQPQHF. Here the CDR3 DNA reads TGTGCCAGCAGCACGACAGGGGGCGTAGGTCAGCCCCAGCATTTT. This chain links TRBV6-5 with TRBJ1-5, with 10 bases aligning to TRBD1. The CDR3 length is 15 residues. Germline values: CDR1 MNHEY, CDR2 SVGAGI. V was pared by 6 bases and J by 6 bases, with 8 bases of the junction left unmatched.

The rearrangement links TRBV7-8 to TRBJ1-2; 11 nucleotides align to TRBD1. CDR3 size: 16 residues. The germline V gene encodes CDR1 SGHVS and CDR2 FQNEAQ. V was pared by 0 bases and J by 4 bases, with 4 bases of the junction left unmatched. This CDR3 reads CASSLAGTGGTYGYTF. CDR3 in DNA: TGTGCCAGCAGCTTAGCGGGGACAGGGGGAACCTATGGCTACACCTTC.

The J gene is TRBJ2-1, the V gene TRBV3-1 (or the pseudogene TRBV3-2); 15 bases are a match to TRBD2. Germline lookup yields CDR1 LGHDT and CDR2 YNNKEL (reference sequence). Germline trimming cut 4 bases from V and 8 bases from J; bases unmatched to any gene: 6. The CDR3 is 16 amino acids. The CDR3 sequence is CASSRGTSGRFDEQFF. For the CDR3, the DNA is TGTGCCAGCAGCCGCGGGACTAGCGGGAGGTTCGATGAGCAGTTCTTC.

The chain recombines TRBV3-1 (or the pseudogene TRBV3-2) with TRBJ2-5; TRBD1 agrees at 7 bases. This CDR3 is built from 15 residues. CDR1 LGHDT and CDR2 YNNKEL come from the germline V gene (reference sequence). After removal of 4 bases from V and 5 bases from J, the junction contained 10 bases not matched to a gene. The CDR3 sequence: CASSRGQMNWETQYF. Written as DNA, the CDR3 is TGTGCCAGCAGCCGGGGACAGATGAACTGGGAGACCCAGTACTTC.

The rearrangement uses TRBV7-3 and TRBJ2-1; D unclear. The CDR3 contains 16 residues. Per germline, CDR1 SGHTA and CDR2 FQGTGA. V lost 0 bases and J lost 0, with 9 bases in between. CDR3: CASSLTPSSSYNEQFF. The DNA for the CDR3 is TGTGCCAGCAGCTTAACGCCATCGAGCTCCTACAATGAGCAGTTCTTC.

The genes are TRBV28 and TRBJ1-2, with TRBD1 identical over 7 bases. V dropped 6 bases and J dropped 5; count of bases not matched to a gene: 12. The CDR3 is 15 amino acids. The germline CDR1 and CDR2 sequences are MDHEN and SYDVKM. CDR3 in DNA: TGTGCCAGCAGGGGGCTGACAGGGCAGAGGTATGGCTACACCTTC. This codes for CASRGLTGQRYGYTF.